This entry lists 10 T cell receptor beta chains sequenced from one sample in a study of T cells in Graves' hyperthyroidism and ophthalmopathy. Researchers took RNA transcripts and amplified the TCR beta CDR3 regions from them. The HTBI primer set drove a first-round RT-PCR of the TCR CDR3. TCRdb ran MiXCR on the multiplex PCR reads and lists one entry per CDR3 protein. The sample lists hundreds of thousands of distinct CDR3 sequences, roughly 40% occurring once. Sequenced input: blood. Receptors were obtained from a man between 18 and 35 years old with Graves' hyperthyroidism.

This chain links TRBV20-1 with TRBJ2-5, with TRBD1 as a possible D gene (5 bases). The V gene's germline CDR1 is DFQATT and CDR2 SNEGSKA (reference sequence). V lost 3 bases, J lost 9 bases, and 17 bases lay in between. The CDR3 has 13 residues. The CDR3 sequence is CSASTTDNQPQYF. The CDR3 DNA reads as TGCAGTGCTAGCACCACGGACAATCAGCCCCAGTACTTC.

This chain joins TRBV7-2 and TRBJ1-4; 7 positions agree with TRBD1. This CDR3 is built from 15 residues. V trimming: 5 bases; J trimming: 4 bases; junction bases outside the gene matches: 7. Germline lookup yields CDR1 SGHTA and CDR2 FQGNSA. The CDR3 sequence: CASSPPGQLNEKLFF. For the CDR3, the DNA is TGTGCCAGCAGCCCCCCGGGACAGCTTAATGAAAAACTGTTTTTT.

With respect to this clonotype: One end of the junction is discordant with germline, which a read error may explain. The chain combines TRBV4-1 with TRBJ2-7; D not resolved. In germline, CDR1 is MGHRA, CDR2 YSYEKL. This CDR3 contains 13 residues. In nucleotides, the CDR3 is TGTGCCAGCAGCCAAGATAAGGCAGGCGAGCAGTACTTC. The encoded protein is CASSQDKAGEQYF.

The chain has TRBV20-1 and TRBJ2-7; TRBD2 aligns across 15 bases. This CDR3 contains 16 residues. The trim removed 3 bases at V and 6 bases at J, leaving 9 bases unmatched. Germline CDR1 DFQATT, CDR2 SNEGSKA (reference sequence). The CDR3 is CSARGLAGGPFGEQYF. The CDR3 DNA sequence: TGCAGTGCTAGGGGACTAGCGGGGGGCCCCTTCGGCGAGCAGTACTTC.

The chain joins TRBV29-1 to TRBJ2-2; 7 bases are a match to TRBD2. CDR3 length: 13 residues. V lost 4 bases and J lost 3; bases outside the gene matches: 2. Germline CDR1 and CDR2: SQVTM and ANQGSEA. The CDR3 region is CSVAGGDTGELFF. The CDR3 region has the DNA TGCAGCGTTGCGGGAGGCGACACCGGGGAGCTGTTTTTT.

This clonotype occurred a few times. The chain is built from TRBV7-9 and TRBJ2-7, with TRBD2 identical over 11 bases. Germline assignment: CDR1 SEHNR and CDR2 FQNEAQ (reference sequence). Trimming cost V 2 bases and J 3 bases; bases outside gene matches: 6. The CDR3 covers 16 residues. The CDR3 spells CASSLRRLAGGYEQYF. CDR3 sequence (DNA): TGTGCCAGCAGCTTAAGGAGGCTAGCGGGAGGCTACGAGCAGTACTTC. The full variable domain, in which reference TRBV7-9 and TRBJ2-7 provide the parts outside the CDR3, is DTGVSQNPRHKITKRGQNVTFRCDPISEHNRLYWYRQTLGQGPEFLTYFQNEAQLEKSRLLSDRFSAERPKGSFSTLEIQRTEQGDSAMYLCASSLRRLAGGYEQYFGPGTRLTVT.

This clonotype was seen repeatedly, ten times or more. The chain couples TRBV19 to TRBJ1-6; D is ambiguous. Trimming removed 7 bases at V and 7 bases at J, with 14 bases between. From germline, CDR1 is LNHDA and CDR2 SQIVND (reference sequence). This CDR3 spans 14 amino acids. As DNA, the CDR3 is TGTGCCAGTACCCCCGGGGATCGGAATTCACCCCTCCACTTT. It is translated as CASTPGDRNSPLHF.

This clonotype has a handful of counts. The CDR3 sequence: CASRPRGNSPLHF. The CDR3 DNA reads as TGTGCCAGCAGACCCAGGGGGAATTCACCCCTCCACTTT. V usage is TRBV5-6 and J usage is TRBJ1-6, with TRBD1 matching over 7 bases. The V gene's germline CDR1 is SGHDT and CDR2 YYEEEE. The V and J ends lost 5 bases and 7 bases, in that order; junction bases with no gene match: 3. The CDR3 loop spans 13 amino acids.

V and J are TRBV11-2 and TRBJ2-5; 7 nucleotides align to TRBD2. The ends lost 1 base at V and 5 bases at J; junction bases unmatched: 7. CDR3 length equals 15 residues. CDR1 SGHAT and CDR2 FQNNGV come from the germline V gene. The CDR3 DNA is TGTGCCAGCAGCTTAGCCCTTAGGCGGGAGGAGACCCAGTACTTC. This encodes CASSLALRREETQYF.

About this clonotype: A much larger clone is a single base away; this may be a read error. The V and J genes are TRBV7-9 and TRBJ1-2; tentatively, D is TRBD1 (6 bases). Looked up from germline, CDR1 is SEHNR and CDR2 is FQNEAQ (reference sequence). This CDR3 spans 16 amino acids. This CDR3 reads CASSSGGGLSGYGCTF. As DNA, the CDR3 is TGTGCCAGCAGCTCTGGCGGGGGGCTTTCAGGCTATGGCTGCACCTTC.